A single sample gave rise to the 16 T cell receptor beta chains below, sequenced in a study of shared clonotypes between healthy human individuals. The method was immunoSEQ multiplex PCR; TCRdb's version includes in-frame clones alone and lacks a portion of them. Among roughly 2.5 million clones listed, approximately 94% were seen once. Sequenced material: naive CD4+ T cells sorted from blood. Subset given: CD45RA+ positively selected. Receptors were obtained from a man between 18 and 35 years old in good health.

CDR3 in DNA: TGCGCCAGCAGCCAAGATTATACAGGGCCAACCTACGAGCAGTACTTC. It yields the protein CASSQDYTGPTYEQYF. The chain is built from TRBV4-1 and TRBJ2-7, with TRBD1 as a possible D gene (6 bases). This CDR3 has 16 amino acids. With 0 bases removed from V and 2 bases from J, the gap between germline ends came to 14 bases. In germline, CDR1 is MGHRA, CDR2 YSYEKL.

The rearrangement uses TRBV10-3 and TRBJ2-2; 7 bases match TRBD2. Germline CDR1 ENHRY, CDR2 SYGVKD. V was clipped by 3 bases and J by 7 bases; unmatched bases: 5. This CDR3 spans 14 amino acids. Here the CDR3 reads CAISDKAGVGELFF. The CDR3 DNA reads TGTGCCATCAGTGATAAGGCGGGGGTCGGGGAGCTGTTTTTT.

This clone was recorded a few times. The V call is TRBV10-1, the J call TRBJ1-1, with D unclear. The CDR3 spans 14 residues. Germline V gives CDR1 WNHNN, CDR2 SYGVQD (reference sequence). Trimming removed 2 bases at V and 1 base at J, with 8 bases between. The CDR3 nucleotides read TGCGCCAGCAGTGAGGACCCGAAGAACACTGAAGCTTTCTTT. As protein: CASSEDPKNTEAFF.

The table lists this clone with a count of one. This chain joins TRBV6-5 and TRBJ2-5, with D possibly called TRBD1 or TRBD2 (5 bases each). This CDR3 comprises 13 residues. Germline lookup yields CDR1 MNHEY and CDR2 SVGAGI. V was clipped by 11 bases and J by 4 bases, with 17 bases between them. Here the CDR3 DNA reads TGTGCCCGATTTGGGGGAGTAGCAGAGACCCAGTACTTC. It specifies CARFGGVAETQYF.

J is TRBJ1-5 and V is TRBV11-2, with D possibly matching TRBD1 (6 bases). Trimming removed 5 bases from V and 0 bases from J, with 11 bases in between. The CDR3 has 15 residues. CDR1 is SGHAT and CDR2 is FQNNGV in the germline V gene. CDR3 bases: TGTGCCAGCAGCGTCGGACAGTATAGCAATCAGCCCCAGCATTTT. As protein: CASSVGQYSNQPQHF.

The V call is TRBV11-1, the J call TRBJ1-2; D is perhaps TRBD1 (5 bases). Trimming took off 1 base at V and 6 bases at J, with 12 bases between the two ends. Per germline, CDR1 SGHAT and CDR2 FQDESV (reference sequence). CDR3 length: 14 amino acids. The CDR3 protein is CASSLGLMGDGYTF. The CDR3 nucleotides are TGTGCCAGCAGCTTAGGTCTGATGGGGGATGGCTACACCTTC.

The chain is built from TRBV10-2 and TRBJ2-5; D is uncertain. Germline loops: CDR1 WSHSY, CDR2 SAAADI. V was shortened by 0 bases and J by 5 bases, with 1 base between the two germline ends. CDR3 length: 11 amino acids. CDR3 nucleotides: TGCGCCAGCAGTGAGTCTGAGACCCAGTACTTC. Translated, it gives CASSESETQYF.

This clone was found a few times. Within the sample, other DNA sequences also encode this same CDR3. This sequence joins TRBV5-1 and TRBJ1-1; weak D call: TRBD1 (6 bases). Trimming stripped 1 base from V and 2 bases from J, with 9 bases between. Germline CDR1 SGHRS, CDR2 YFSETQ. This CDR3 has 14 amino acids. CDR3 sequence (DNA): TGCGCCAGCAGCTTGACAGGGTCCAACACTGAAGCTTTCTTT. This encodes CASSLTGSNTEAFF. Together with reference TRBV5-1 and TRBJ1-1, the CDR3 gives the full variable domain: KAGVTQTPRYLIKTRGQQVTLSCSPISGHRSVSWYQQTPGQGLQFLFEYFSETQRNKGNFPGRFSGRQFSNSRSEMNVSTLELGDSALYLCASSLTGSNTEAFFGQGTRLTVV.

The rearrangement uses TRBV4-1 and TRBJ2-7, with TRBD2 identical over 11 bases. Germline CDR1 is MGHRA and CDR2 is YSYEKL. V lost 1 base and J lost 13; bases outside the gene matches: 15. This CDR3 spans 16 amino acids. The CDR3 spells CASSQGVTSGGFQRYF. As DNA, the CDR3 is TGCGCCAGCAGCCAAGGGGTTACTAGCGGGGGCTTCCAGCGATACTTC.

V and J are TRBV7-2 and TRBJ1-1, with a tentative D call TRBD1 (5 bases). Germline V gene sequence: CDR1 SGHTA, CDR2 FQGNSA. The germline V and J ends were trimmed by 2 bases and 6 bases, with 10 bases remaining between them. This CDR3 comprises 13 residues. The DNA for the CDR3 is TGTGCCAGCAGCTTATTGGTGGGGCCTGAAGCTTTCTTT. Its protein is CASSLLVGPEAFF.

The chain recombines TRBV30 with TRBJ2-7, with 9 bases fitting TRBD1. CDR3 size: 16 residues. V lost 1 base and J lost 1; bases outside the gene matches: 8. The germline CDR1 and CDR2 sequences are GTSNPN and SVGIG (reference sequence). The chain's CDR3 is CAWSAPGQGFSYEQYF. The CDR3 DNA is TGTGCCTGGAGTGCCCCTGGACAGGGGTTTTCCTACGAGCAGTACTTC. Full variable domain (outside the CDR3, taken from reference TRBV30 and TRBJ2-7): SQTIHQWPATLVQPVGSPLSLECTVEGTSNPNLYWYRQAAGRGLQLLFYSVGIGQISSEVPQNLSASRPQDRQFILSSKKLLLSDSGFYLCAWSAPGQGFSYEQYFGPGTRLTVT.

This chain links TRBV28 with TRBJ1-6; D gene unclear. Germline V gives CDR1 MDHEN, CDR2 SYDVKM. The V gene lost 6 bases and the J gene lost 6 bases, with 15 bases spanning the gap. This CDR3 comprises 15 residues. CDR3 residues: CASRSGSPGNSPLHF. CDR3 coding DNA: TGTGCCAGCAGATCCGGGTCCCCCGGTAATTCACCCCTCCACTTT.

Comments on this clone: Other DNA sequences within the sample encode an identical CDR3. This chain uses TRBV18 with TRBJ2-7; D is unclear. Germline CDR1 KGHSH, CDR2 LQKENI. V lost 2 bases and J 2 bases, leaving 7 bases between the germline ends. The CDR3 is 13 residues long. The CDR3 region has the DNA TGTGCCAGCTCACCAGGGGTAGCCTACGAGCAGTACTTC. This gives the protein CASSPGVAYEQYF.

This chain connects TRBV18 to TRBJ1-3; D remains ambiguous. V lost 3 bases and J 0 bases, leaving 18 bases between the germline ends. Germline V gene lookup returns CDR1 KGHSH and CDR2 LQKENI. The CDR3 totals 18 residues. CDR3 protein: CASSPLGPMTGSGNTIYF. Written as DNA, the CDR3 is TGTGCCAGCTCACCCTTAGGCCCCATGACGGGCTCTGGAAACACCATATATTTT.

The chain has TRBV5-6 and TRBJ1-2, with unresolved D. This CDR3 comprises 11 residues. Germline CDR1 SGHDT, CDR2 YYEEEE. The V end was cut by 3 bases, the J end by 5 bases, with 5 bases between. The CDR3 loop is CASSYQYGYTF. CDR3 DNA sequence: TGTGCCAGCAGCTACCAATATGGCTACACCTTC.

The V and J genes are TRBV6-1 and TRBJ1-3, with 7 bases aligning to TRBD1. The CDR3 length is 14 residues. J lost 4 bases, V lost 10 bases, and 10 bases had no gene match. From germline, CDR1 is MNHNS and CDR2 SASEGT. CDR3 DNA sequence: TGTGCCATACAAGGGGGCGCGCAGGGAAACACCATATATTTT. This codes for CAIQGGAQGNTIYF.